This TCR beta chain was sequenced for a study of T cells in Graves' hyperthyroidism and ophthalmopathy (dated by TCRdb to the late 2010s). Study-wide context: TCR V-J signatures able to tell the groups apart were searched for in a discovery cohort of 95 or so patients, of whom 40 to 45 had Graves' ophthalmopathy and roughly 58 had stable Graves' hyperthyroidism. The study also compared thyroid tissue and blood T-cell repertoires from about six Graves' hyperthyroidism patients. After blood sampling, hyperthyroidism patients were treated with methimazole at a starting dose of 30 mg daily, and ophthalmopathy patients were treated with high-dose intravenous methylprednisolone. Whether ophthalmopathy could be predicted prospectively was tested in an independent validation cohort made up of 18 to 20 hyperthyroidism patients plus 17 patients who later progressed to ophthalmopathy. The 100 or so discovery patients were divided at random into training and test sets in a 7:3 ratio. The paper reports TCR Vbeta CDR3 sequencing of some 140 peripheral blood samples: approximately 41 ophthalmopathy, roughly 80 hyperthyroidism and some 17 progressor patients.

The study excluded patients with uncontrolled infections, other autoimmune diseases, pregnancy or lactation. Diagnoses relied on clinical symptoms, serum thyroxine and TRAb, thyroid ultrasound and orbital computed tomography. Total RNA was extracted with Trizol reagent, and quality was checked on an Agilent 2100 Bioanalyzer. V is clipped by 2 bases and J by 4 bases, and the sequence between their germline boundaries is 15 bases long. CDR1 and CDR2 (SGHTA, FQGNSA) derive from the germline V gene. From its cysteine to its phenylalanine, the CDR3 spans 16 amino acids. The sequence is cut down to CDR3 DNA, 48 bases in frame from base 1. A word on this clonotype: No cognate antigen has been identified for it. No base qualities exist here, and no much larger clone lies one base off it.

The TCR beta CDR3 regions were amplified from the RNA transcripts. A first-round RT-PCR of the TCR CDR3 used the HTBI primer set with the Qiagen OneStep RT-PCR kit. Libraries were constructed in a second round of multiplex PCR, after which size selection and purification were carried out. The libraries were sequenced on an Illumina HiSeq2000 using paired-end 100 bp reads. The source study handled its data this way. SOAPnuke was used to process the raw data, throwing out any read that contained adapters or uncalled bases, had a mean Phred below 15, or lacked an exact constant-primer or identifier match. COPE v1.2.5 was used to merge the high-quality paired reads, and each unique nucleotide sequence was defined as a clonotype. MiTCR v1.1 was used to align clonotypes to the IMGT TRBV, TRBD and TRBJ reference segments. Analysis was restricted to V-J combinations with a frequency above 0.0001, which covered roughly 99% of repertoires. The TCS score was defined as the ratio of F50 (clonal expansion) to E x V (chaos), calculated using BLOSUM62-based TCRdist between CDR3 peptides within each V-J. Welch's t-statistics and random forest reduced 514 V-J features to some 14, which were used in a naive Bayes classifier (R e1071). The Morisita-Horn index was used to measure how similar the thyroid and blood repertoires were. TCRdb's own reprocessing of the public reads used fastp at Q25 and MiXCR and kept productive beta chains. A single entry per CDR3 protein holds the most common genes and DNA from its merged rows. These V and J calls are TCRdb output, not the study's own analysis. The table for this sample lists 650,000 to 800,000 distinct CDR3 sequences; about 45% of them were counted only once. Jointly, the top ten make up under 8.5% of the sample.

Study-wide conclusions, independent of this receptor: In validation, progression to ophthalmopathy was predicted by the model with 70.59% sensitivity and just over 72% specificity, a median of about 6.8 months before onset. Sample size was not statistically predetermined, and blinding of investigators to group allocation was not performed. Most expanded thyroid clonotypes (frequency above 0.001) were also detected in blood, a finding suggesting that blood repertoires may reflect thyroid immune responses. Ophthalmopathy was separated from stable hyperthyroidism by a 13 V-J signature model, with about 86% sensitivity and approximately 81% specificity obtained in cross-validation and 80%/75% obtained in testing.

This TCR was sampled from an adult man with Graves' disease, either hyperthyroidism or ophthalmopathy (not recorded which). The source material was peripheral blood or thyroid tissue (not recorded which). Recombination joined TRBV7-2 with TRBJ1-5, with a tentative D gene TRBD1 over 5 matching bases. The nucleotide sequence reads as follows: TGTGCCAGCAGCTTAAGTCGCGGGGGGGTTAATCAGCCCCAGCATTTT. It specifies CASSLSRGGVNQPQHF. The full variable domain, with segments outside the CDR3 supplied by the reference TRBV7-2 and TRBJ1-5 proteins, appears as GAGVSQSPSNKVTEKGKDVELRCDPISGHTALYWYRQSLGQGLEFLIYFQGNSAPDKSGLPSDRFSAERTGGSVSTLTIQRTQQEDSAVYLCASSLSRGGVNQPQHFGDGTRLSIL.